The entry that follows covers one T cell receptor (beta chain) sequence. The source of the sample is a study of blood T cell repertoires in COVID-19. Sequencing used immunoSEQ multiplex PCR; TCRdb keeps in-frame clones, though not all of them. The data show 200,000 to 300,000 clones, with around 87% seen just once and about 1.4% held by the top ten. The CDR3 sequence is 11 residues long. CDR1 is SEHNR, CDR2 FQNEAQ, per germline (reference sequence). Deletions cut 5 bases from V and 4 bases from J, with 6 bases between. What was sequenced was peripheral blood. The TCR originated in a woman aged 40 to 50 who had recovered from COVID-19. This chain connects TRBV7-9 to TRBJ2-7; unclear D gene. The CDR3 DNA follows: TGTGCCAGCAGCCGGTCATACGAGCAGTACTTC. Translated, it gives CASSRSYEQYF.